Below are 30 T cell receptor beta chains sequenced from a single sample in a study of control samples from healthy donors and cancer patients. Profiling relied on immunoSEQ multiplex PCR, and the TCRdb table lists in-frame clones only, not all of them. This table holds around 150,000 clones, about 94% found once. Sequencing input: blood. The origin of the receptors is a woman in her thirties or forties in good health.

This chain uses TRBV5-6 with TRBJ1-1, with TRBD1 matching over 7 bases. The trim removed 3 bases at V and 0 bases at J, leaving 8 bases unmatched. The CDR3 length is 16 residues. The germline gives CDR1 SGHDT, CDR2 YYEEEE. CDR3: CASSSWDRPMNTEAFF. The CDR3 DNA is TGTGCCAGCAGCTCCTGGGACAGACCCATGAACACTGAAGCTTTCTTT.

Comments on this clone: Additional DNA sequences in this sample encode the identical CDR3. The chain employs TRBV5-1 and TRBJ1-1, with TRBD1 as a possible D gene (6 bases). The ends were cut back, 0 bases at V and 0 bases at J, with 9 bases in the middle. This CDR3 comprises 15 residues. Germline V gives CDR1 SGHRS, CDR2 YFSETQ. The CDR3 spells CASSLDPGVNTEAFF. For the CDR3, the DNA is TGCGCCAGCAGCTTGGACCCAGGGGTGAACACTGAAGCTTTCTTT.

This sequence joins TRBV6-2 or TRBV6-3 and TRBJ1-1, with no clear D. The ends were cut back, 4 bases at V and 5 bases at J, with 8 bases in the middle. In germline, CDR1 is MNHEY, CDR2 SVGEGT. This CDR3 comprises 12 residues. CDR3 bases: TGTGCCAGCAGTTGGGAACGGACTGAAGCTTTCTTT. Translating it yields CASSWERTEAFF.

The V and J genes are TRBV15 and TRBJ1-3; 9 bases are a match to TRBD1. The germline gives CDR1 LNHNV, CDR2 YYDKDF (reference sequence). CDR3 length: 17 amino acids. With 1 base clipped from V and 0 bases from J, the junction kept 4 bases outside the gene matches. The CDR3 DNA follows: TGTGCCACCAGCAGAGGGACAGGGGCCGTCTCTGGAAACACCATATATTTT. Translated, it gives CATSRGTGAVSGNTIYF. The full variable domain, completed using reference TRBV15 and TRBJ1-3, is DAMVIQNPRYQVTQFGKPVTLSCSQTLNHNVMYWYQQKSSQAPKLLFHYYDKDFNNEADTPDNFQSRRPNTSFCFLDIRSPGLGDTAMYLCATSRGTGAVSGNTIYFGEGSWLTVV.

The chain is built from TRBV9 and TRBJ2-1; 13 bases match TRBD2. CDR3 length equals 17 residues. Germline assignment: CDR1 SGDLS and CDR2 YYNGEE. V lost 3 bases, J lost 8 bases, and 11 bases stayed unmatched. The CDR3 protein is CASSAGLAGVGMDEQFF. The CDR3 DNA follows: TGTGCCAGCAGCGCCGGACTAGCGGGGGTGGGAATGGATGAGCAGTTCTTC. The variable domain in full, with the rest retrieved from reference TRBV9 and TRBJ2-1, is DSGVTQTPKHLITATGQRVTLRCSPRSGDLSVYWYQQSLDQGLQFLIQYYNGEERAKGNILERFSAQQFPDLHSELNLSSLELGDSALYFCASSAGLAGVGMDEQFFGPGTRLTVL.

The rearrangement links TRBV6-2 or TRBV6-3 to TRBJ1-5; D is ambiguous. CDR1 is MNHEY, CDR2 SVGEGT, per germline. This CDR3 comprises 14 residues. V dropped 0 bases and J dropped 4 bases, with 7 bases sitting between them. The CDR3 sequence is CASSYSSENQPQHF. The CDR3 DNA reads as TGTGCCAGCAGTTACTCCTCGGAGAATCAGCCCCAGCATTTT.

This clone was seen only a few times. This sequence joins TRBV14 and TRBJ1-4; the D is unclear. Trimming left V 1 base short and J 5 bases short, with 14 bases between. The CDR3 contains 16 residues. The V gene's germline CDR1 is SGHDN and CDR2 FVKESK. CDR3: CASSQAWPAVNEKLFF. The CDR3 DNA sequence: TGTGCCAGCAGCCAAGCGTGGCCAGCGGTAAATGAAAAACTGTTTTTT.

V is TRBV4-2 and J is TRBJ1-5; 7 nucleotides match TRBD1. The V gene end was trimmed by 1 base and the J gene end by 3 bases; junction bases not matched to a gene: 3. The germline CDR1 and CDR2 sequences are LGHNA and YNFKEQ. The CDR3 is 15 residues long. The CDR3 sequence: CASSQGQGDNQPQHF. The CDR3 DNA is TGTGCCAGCAGCCAAGGACAGGGAGACAATCAGCCCCAGCATTTT.

This sequence joins TRBV15 and TRBJ2-5; tentatively, D is TRBD1 or TRBD2 (6 bases each). Trimming shortened V by 5 bases and J by 4 bases, and 11 bases separated the two germline ends. The CDR3 runs 13 residues. The germline gives CDR1 LNHNV, CDR2 YYDKDF (reference sequence). This chain's CDR3 is CATSRGGPETQYF. The CDR3 DNA sequence: TGTGCCACCAGCCGTGGGGGGCCAGAGACCCAGTACTTC.

The chain carries TRBV6-2 or TRBV6-3 and TRBJ1-4; D is uncertain. Trimming shortened V by 0 bases and J by 7 bases, and 15 bases separated the two germline ends. Germline assignment: CDR1 MNHEY and CDR2 SVGEGT. This CDR3 is 16 amino acids long. As DNA, the CDR3 is TGTGCCAGCAGTTACTCTCCCGCAGCGGCAGGTGAAAAACTGTTTTTT. Translating it yields CASSYSPAAAGEKLFF.

The genes are TRBV9 and TRBJ1-5; D call uncertain. Germline values: CDR1 SGDLS, CDR2 YYNGEE. This CDR3 is built from 15 residues. The V end lost 4 bases, the J end lost 3 bases, and 14 bases lay between the germline ends. CDR3 coding DNA: TGTGCCAGCAGCCCCCACGTGGGAAACAATCAGCCCCAGCATTTT. Residues: CASSPHVGNNQPQHF.

This CDR3 is CASSQGTGPLSGNTIYF. CDR3 DNA: TGCGCCAGCAGCCAAGGCACCGGGCCCCTCTCTGGAAACACCATATATTTT. The chain employs TRBV4-1 and TRBJ1-3; D gene uncertain. Germline loops: CDR1 MGHRA, CDR2 YSYEKL. Trimming cost V 1 base and J 0 bases, with 13 bases left between them. The CDR3 is 17 amino acids.

The chain carries TRBV9 and TRBJ1-3, with TRBD1 as a possible D gene (5 bases). CDR3 length equals 20 residues. CDR1 and CDR2 (germline): SGDLS, YYNGEE. Trimming shortened V by 0 bases and J by 0 bases, and 22 bases separated the two germline ends. The CDR3: CASSVGLLDTSFFSGNTIYF. CDR3 sequence (DNA): TGTGCCAGCAGCGTAGGGCTTTTGGACACTTCTTTTTTCTCTGGAAACACCATATATTTT.

V is TRBV10-3 and J is TRBJ2-3; no clear D gene. This CDR3 comprises 14 residues. Per germline, CDR1 ENHRY and CDR2 SYGVKD. The V end lost 5 bases, the J end lost 1 base, and 10 bases lay between the germline ends. The CDR3 is CAISLDGGTDTQYF. Written as DNA, the CDR3 is TGTGCCATCAGTTTGGACGGAGGCACAGATACGCAGTATTTT.

This sequence joins TRBV3-1 (or the pseudogene TRBV3-2) and TRBJ1-6; 7 bases match TRBD1. CDR1 is LGHDT, CDR2 YNNKEL, per germline (reference sequence). This CDR3 is 12 amino acids long. The V and J ends lost 11 bases and 7 bases, in that order; junction bases with no gene match: 5. Written as DNA, the CDR3 is TGTGCCGCCCAGGGGGACAATTCACCCCTCCACTTT. Residues: CAAQGDNSPLHF.

The CDR3 DNA is TGTGCCAGCCGCGCCGGGGCAGCTAACTACGAGCAGTACTTC. This codes for CASRAGAANYEQYF. This chain links TRBV6-5 with TRBJ2-7; the D call may be TRBD1 or TRBD2 (5 bases each). CDR3 length equals 14 residues. Germline V gene data show CDR1 as MNHEY and CDR2 as SVGAGI. V was shortened by 8 bases and J by 3 bases, with 17 bases between the two germline ends.

The V call is TRBV7-3, the J call TRBJ1-2; D gene ambiguous. Germline CDR1 and CDR2: SGHTA and FQGTGA. The CDR3 extends over 20 amino acids. The germline V and J ends were trimmed by 1 base and 3 bases, with 27 bases remaining between them. The CDR3 region has the DNA TGTGCCAGCAGCTTAATCCAGGTGTTAGGAGGGCCCGGCCACTACTATGGCTACACCTTC. Residues: CASSLIQVLGGPGHYYGYTF.

The chain recombines TRBV7-2 with TRBJ2-7; 8 bases line up with TRBD2. This CDR3 spans 17 amino acids. The trim removed 5 bases at V and 1 base at J, leaving 13 bases unmatched. CDR1 and CDR2 from the germline V gene are SGHTA and FQGNSA. The CDR3 spells CASSPSQTSGRSYEQYF. CDR3 bases: TGTGCCAGCAGCCCCTCTCAAACTAGCGGCAGATCCTACGAGCAGTACTTC.

DNA of the CDR3: TGCGCCAGCAGCCAGAGCTCGGGACGGCACTATGGCTACACCTTC. Its protein is CASSQSSGRHYGYTF. The chain is built from TRBV5-1 and TRBJ1-2, with D tentatively TRBD1 (5 bases). The CDR3 runs to 15 residues. V shed 4 bases and J shed 3 bases, with 16 bases lying between them. Germline V gene sequence: CDR1 SGHRS, CDR2 YFSETQ.

The V and J genes are TRBV10-3 and TRBJ1-3; D is unresolved. CDR1 is ENHRY and CDR2 is SYGVKD in the germline V gene. The V end was cut by 5 bases, the J end by 0 bases, with 11 bases between. The CDR3 loop spans 15 amino acids. CDR3 region: CAISQTEYSGNTIYF. The CDR3 DNA is TGTGCCATCAGTCAAACAGAGTACTCTGGAAACACCATATATTTT.

The chain links TRBV5-6 to TRBJ1-3; no firm D call. The V end lost 4 bases, the J end lost 0 bases, and 17 bases lay between the germline ends. Germline CDR1 reads SGHDT; CDR2 reads YYEEEE. The CDR3 has 17 residues. CDR3 DNA: TGTGCCAGCAGCCGCTTCAGGTACGGCAGCTCTGGAAACACCATATATTTT. Its protein is CASSRFRYGSSGNTIYF.

This chain joins TRBV6-5 and TRBJ2-2; no clear D. The CDR3 is 11 amino acids. The germline gives CDR1 MNHEY, CDR2 SVGAGI. With 6 bases removed from V and 9 bases from J, the gap between germline ends came to 8 bases. The DNA for the CDR3 is TGTGCCAGCAGACTTGGCCGGGAGCTGTTTTTT. The encoded protein is CASRLGRELFF.

The chain has TRBV5-4 and TRBJ2-3, with D possibly being TRBD1 or TRBD2 (7 bases each). Trimming removed 4 bases at V and 8 bases at J, with 14 bases between. CDR1 SGHNT and CDR2 YYREEE come from the germline V gene (reference sequence). This CDR3 has 13 residues. CDR3 in DNA: TGTGCCAGCAGCAGAACAGGGGAGGGTACGCAGTATTTT. The encoded protein is CASSRTGEGTQYF.

This chain connects TRBV19 to TRBJ2-1; D gene ambiguous. The CDR3 consists of 13 residues. The germline V gene encodes CDR1 LNHDA and CDR2 SQIVND (reference sequence). V lost 6 bases, J lost 10 bases, and 16 bases lay in between. CDR3 DNA sequence: TGTGCCAGTAGCGATCCCCCCACACCAGAGCAGTTCTTC. Protein: CASSDPPTPEQFF.

The chain combines TRBV29-1 with TRBJ1-1, with D possibly being TRBD1 (5 bases). V lost 4 bases to trimming and J lost 3 bases, with 9 bases between them. Per the germline V gene, CDR1 is SQVTM and CDR2 is ANQGSEA. The CDR3 contains 12 residues. Here the CDR3 DNA reads TGCAGCGTTGCTGGGGGGTACACTGAAGCTTTCTTT. Residues: CSVAGGYTEAFF.

The chain has TRBV5-4 and TRBJ2-3; 10 positions match TRBD2. Trimming took 1 base from V and 5 from J; bases not matched to a gene: 7. Germline CDR1 reads SGHNT; CDR2 reads YYREEE (reference sequence). The CDR3 runs to 16 residues. CDR3 sequence (DNA): TGTGCCAGCAGCTTGAGGACTAGCGGAACCAGAGATACGCAGTATTTT. Protein sequence: CASSLRTSGTRDTQYF.

This chain uses TRBV2 with TRBJ2-5, with a weak D call TRBD2 (5 bases). V lost 4 bases and J 2 bases, leaving 8 bases between the germline ends. This CDR3 has 13 amino acids. CDR1 and CDR2 (germline): SNHLY, FYNNEI. CDR3 in DNA: TGTGCCAGCAGTGGAGGACTTCAAGAGACCCAGTACTTC. As protein: CASSGGLQETQYF.

This clone was recorded a few times. The chain employs TRBV6-2 or TRBV6-3 and TRBJ1-2; D gene ambiguous. CDR1 is MNHEY, CDR2 SVGEGT, per germline. The V end was cut by 0 bases, the J end by 3 bases, with 14 bases between. CDR3 size: 16 residues. The CDR3, as DNA: TGTGCCAGCAGTTACTCGAGGAACGGAGCCGACTATGGCTACACCTTC. Residues: CASSYSRNGADYGYTF.

CDR3 sequence reads: CASSLGTMTDTQYF. CDR3 nucleotide sequence: TGTGCCAGCAGCTTGGGGACGATGACAGATACGCAGTATTTT. The chain employs TRBV5-8 and TRBJ2-3, with D unresolved. Germline V gives CDR1 SGHTS, CDR2 YDEGEE. V dropped 0 bases and J dropped 3 bases, with 8 bases sitting between them. The CDR3 is 14 amino acids.

This clone was counted a single time. The chain recombines TRBV27 with TRBJ1-6; 8 bases line up with TRBD1. With 3 bases clipped from V and 9 bases from J, the junction kept 4 bases outside the gene matches. The CDR3 consists of 14 residues. The germline gives CDR1 MNHEY, CDR2 SMNVEV (reference sequence). In DNA form, the CDR3 reads TGTGCCAGCAGTTTTCGCAGGGGGCTTTCACCCCTCCACTTT. It specifies CASSFRRGLSPLHF.